These 8 T cell receptor beta chains originate from one sample sequenced in a study of blood T cells in healthy people across ages. PCR was performed a second time for roughly 6 to 12 cycles using a sample-barcoded 5' primer and a J-beta primer mix. TCRdb redid the calling of the 5' RACE reads with MiXCR, one entry per CDR3 protein. The data show 800,000 to 950,000 distinct CDR3 sequences, around 48% seen once. Sequencing was performed on blood. Receptors originate from a young man in good health.

This clonotype occurred a few times. A much larger clone lies a single base off, so this may be a read error. CDR3 in DNA: TGCAGTGTTGGTAATCAGATATCCAACTACGAGCAGTACTTC. Its protein product is CSVGNQISNYEQYF. V usage is TRBV20-1 and J usage is TRBJ2-5; no reliable D call. Judging by the DNA end, TRBJ2-7 fits better; the J call may be wrong. Germline loops: CDR1 DFQATT, CDR2 SNEGSKA (reference sequence). The CDR3 is 14 residues long.

The count of this clonotype is one. The chain carries TRBV20-1 and TRBJ2-7; maybe TRBD2 (5 bases). The J call is in doubt because the DNA end fits TRBJ2-5 better. The CDR3 extends over 15 amino acids. Per the germline V gene, CDR1 is DFQATT and CDR2 is SNEGSKA (reference sequence). CDR3 residues: CSAPWFGVRGETQYF. CDR3 bases: TGCAGTGCTCCTTGGTTCGGGGTCCGAGGGGAGACCCAGTACTTC.

This chain links TRBV2 with TRBJ2-5; TRBD2 aligns across 7 bases. Germline trimming cut 0 bases from V and 5 bases from J; bases unmatched to any gene: 6. The CDR3 extends over 15 amino acids. Germline assignment: CDR1 SNHLY and CDR2 FYNNEI. CDR3 in amino acids: CASSEAAAGYETQYF. CDR3 sequence (DNA): TGTGCCAGCAGTGAAGCGGCAGCGGGGTACGAGACCCAGTACTTC.

This clonotype was counted only a few times. The chain has TRBV12-3 or TRBV12-4 and TRBJ1-6; a weak D match, TRBD1 (6 bases). The CDR3 contains 13 residues. The ends were cut back, 5 bases at V and 8 bases at J, with 10 bases in the middle. The CDR3 DNA is TGTGCCAGCAGTACTAGGACAGATTCACCCCTCCACTTT. Translated: CASSTRTDSPLHF.

The gene calls are TRBV5-1 and TRBJ1-6, with D hard to call. Germline CDR1 is SGHRS and CDR2 is YFSETQ. This CDR3 has 16 amino acids. Trimming removed 0 bases from V and 0 bases from J, with 7 bases in between. CDR3: CASSLGAGSYNSPLHF. CDR3 in DNA: TGCGCCAGCAGCTTGGGGGCGGGCTCCTATAATTCACCCCTCCACTTT.

The chain is built from TRBV28 and TRBJ2-4; TRBD1 is a possible D gene (6 bases). The J call may be in error: the DNA end matches TRBJ2-5 better. The CDR3 spans 14 residues. Germline lookup yields CDR1 MDHEN and CDR2 SYDVKM. CDR3 sequence reads: CASSLPTGRETQYF. The CDR3 region has the DNA TGTGCCAGCAGTTTGCCTACAGGGAGAGAGACCCAGTACTTC.

The sample holds a few counts of this clonotype. The chain combines TRBV29-1 with TRBJ1-2, with 8 bases that match TRBD1. Germline CDR1 SQVTM, CDR2 ANQGSEA. Germline trimming cut 5 bases from V and 6 bases from J; bases unmatched to any gene: 14. The CDR3 spans 15 residues. The CDR3, as DNA: TGCAGCGTTTCAAAGGGGGGCAGGGGGCAGGATGGCTACACCTTC. Its protein is CSVSKGGRGQDGYTF.

In the case of this clonotype: At one end the junction does not follow the germline gene, possibly because of a read error. The V gene is TRBV6-5, the J gene TRBJ2-4; 14 bases agree with TRBD2. The better agreement between TRBJ2-7 and the DNA end casts doubt on the J call. This CDR3 spans 15 amino acids. CDR1 is MNHEY and CDR2 is SVGAGI in the germline V gene. Written as DNA, the CDR3 is TGTGCGAGCAGGGCCGGGACTAGCGGGGGCTACGAGCAGTACTTC. This codes for CASRAGTSGGYEQYF.